This section outlines one TCR beta chain sequence together with its context. Antigen specificity is unknown. Germline CDR1 is SGHDT and CDR2 is YYEEEE. The CDR3 sequence is 14 residues long. The V gene lost 4 bases and the J gene lost 6 bases, with 13 bases spanning the gap. Primers for the PCR totalled 60 Vbeta and 13 Jbeta. Assay used: immunoSEQ multiplex PCR; TCRdb lists only in-frame clones, some missing. The sample has 150,000 to 200,000 clones; around three quarters are singletons. The data are from a study of cytomegalovirus exposure and HLA in healthy donors. Background on the study: A data release that came early held approximately 85 million unique TCRs from HLA-typed donors. Study results and limitations: In a later analysis, a missense DCLRE1C variant was linked to TCR beta V- and J-gene trimming. Most subjects' HLA-A and HLA-B alleles were reportedly predicted from TCR beta sequences. Generally TCR sequences proved uncommon, though certain public TCRs appeared in numerous donors.

V and J are TRBV5-6 and TRBJ2-2; tentative D call: TRBD1 (6 bases). The sample was PBMCs. This receptor was taken from a woman in her 40s in good health and CMV-seronegative. CDR3 DNA sequence: TGTGCCAGCAGCCCTGGACAGCGGTCCGGGGAGCTGTTTTTT. Translated: CASSPGQRSGELFF.